This T cell receptor (beta chain) was sequenced in a study of shared clonotypes between healthy human individuals. Study outcomes and limitations: Larger estimated richness was generally seen in naive subsets than in memory subsets. Rarefaction analysis demonstrated incomplete sorted-subset sequencing notwithstanding large depth. Generation probabilities were higher for clonotypes shared across all four sorted-subset donors than for unshared ones.

Comments on this clone: The antigen is undetermined.

The protocol was immunoSEQ multiplex PCR, while the TCRdb copy is restricted to in-frame clones and leaves out a portion. Of about 1 million clones listed, roughly 80% are singletons. Sequenced material: memory CD4+ T cells sorted from blood. Subset given: CD45RA-negative fraction. This TCR was recovered from a man between 18 and 35 years old in good health.

The CDR3 sequence: CASSLSSGYTF. Written as DNA, the CDR3 is TGTGCCAGCAGCTTGTCATCCGGCTACACCTTC. The V call is TRBV5-6, the J call TRBJ1-2; unclear D gene. V lost 1 base and J 8 bases, leaving 6 bases between the germline ends. CDR1 and CDR2 (germline): SGHDT, YYEEEE. This CDR3 comprises 11 residues.